This TCR beta chain was found in a study of CD8+ T cells in alopecia areata. This CDR3 region has 14 residues. The germline gives CDR1 SGHDT, CDR2 YYEEEE. V was shortened by 1 base and J by 0 bases, with 5 bases between the two germline ends. Reverse transcription of extracted RNA yielded cDNA, which provided the sequencing template. Profiling relied on immunoSEQ multiplex PCR, and the TCRdb table lists in-frame clones only, not all of them. Here the sample spans 190,000 or so clones, around 50% being singletons. General study findings and limits: Higher clonality and more expanded CD8+ clones appeared in lesional than normal scalp. Researchers reported that TCR sharing among patients proved less clear than in mice, possibly HLA-linked.

Treatment meaning: oral pan-JAK inhibitor, 5-10 mg twice daily. Notes on this clone: Its antigen is unidentified.

The source is a human donor with alopecia areata. The sample in question was CD8+ T cells sorted from blood, obtained at week 24, from a patient treated with tofacitinib. The rearrangement joins TRBV5-6 to TRBJ2-1, with D uncertain. CDR3 residues: CASSLMSSYNEQFF. CDR3 bases: TGTGCCAGCAGCTTGATGAGCTCCTACAATGAGCAGTTCTTC.